The source of this TCR beta chain is a study of blood T cell repertoires in COVID-19. The assay was immunoSEQ multiplex PCR, and TCRdb's table has in-frame clones only and misses some. This sample yields roughly 110,000 clones, of which about 89% are seen a single time; 4% to 5% belongs to the top ten. Germline loops: CDR1 MNHEY, CDR2 SMNVEV (reference sequence). There are 13 residues in the CDR3. Trimming took off 6 bases at V and 5 bases at J, with 12 bases between the two ends. The V and J genes are TRBV27 and TRBJ2-3, with D perhaps matching TRBD1 (6 bases). This sequence originates from a man in his forties or fifties with acute or convalescent COVID-19. Sequenced sample: peripheral blood. CDR3 protein: CASRRTAGDTQYF. CDR3 coding DNA: TGTGCCAGCAGGCGGACAGCCGGAGATACGCAGTATTTT.